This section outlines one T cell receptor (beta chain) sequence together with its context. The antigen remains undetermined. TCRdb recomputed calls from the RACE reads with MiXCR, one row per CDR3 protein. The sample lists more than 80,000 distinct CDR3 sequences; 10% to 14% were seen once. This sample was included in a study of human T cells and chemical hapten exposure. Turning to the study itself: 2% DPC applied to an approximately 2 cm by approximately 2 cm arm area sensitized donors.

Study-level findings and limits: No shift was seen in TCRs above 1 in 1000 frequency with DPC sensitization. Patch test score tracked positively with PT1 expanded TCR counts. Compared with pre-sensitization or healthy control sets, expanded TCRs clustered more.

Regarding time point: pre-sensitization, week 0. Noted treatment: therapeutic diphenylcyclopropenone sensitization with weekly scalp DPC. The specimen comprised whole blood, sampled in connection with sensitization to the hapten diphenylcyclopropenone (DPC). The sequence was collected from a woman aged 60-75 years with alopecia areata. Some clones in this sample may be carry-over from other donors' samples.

The CDR3 DNA is TGTGCCAGCTCACCAGGCCCGGGCCCCTACGAGCAGTACTTC. Translated, it gives CASSPGPGPYEQYF. The chain has TRBV18 and TRBJ2-7; D is unresolved. CDR1 and CDR2 from the germline V gene are KGHSH and LQKENI. The CDR3 is 14 residues long. The V end was cut by 2 bases, the J end by 2 bases, with 10 bases between.